These 8 T cell receptor beta chains came from one sample sequenced in a study of T-cell reconstitution after alpha-beta-depleted transplantation in children. Preparing the TCRbeta library involved the use of unique molecular identifiers. MiXCR was run by TCRdb on the PCR reads, yielding one entry per CDR3 protein. The table lists 250,000 to 400,000 distinct CDR3 sequences, more than 20% of them singletons. The sample in question was PBMCs, mostly from graft donor cells, obtained 180 days after TCRalphabeta/CD19-depleted stem cell transplant. The receptors stem from a male patient between 10 and 17 years old who had a stem cell transplant for acute lymphoblastic leukemia, so the T cells may come from the graft donor.

This clonotype has a handful of counts. The V and J genes are TRBV20-1 and TRBJ2-7; 7 bases align to TRBD2. Germline CDR1 DFQATT, CDR2 SNEGSKA (reference sequence). CDR3 size: 13 residues. The CDR3 sequence: CRTRGGGPHEQYF. The CDR3 DNA reads as TGCAGAACGCGTGGGGGAGGGCCCCACGAGCAGTACTTC.

This chain links TRBV10-1 with TRBJ1-1, with D possibly matching TRBD1 (5 bases). The CDR3 has 17 amino acids. The germline gives CDR1 WNHNN, CDR2 SYGVQD (reference sequence). The germline V and J ends were trimmed by 1 base and 1 base, with 16 bases remaining between them. The CDR3 is CASSEYGIGASNTEAFF. CDR3 DNA sequence: TGCGCCAGCAGTGAGTACGGGATAGGGGCTTCGAACACTGAAGCTTTCTTT.

This clonotype has just a few counts. This chain connects TRBV12-3 or TRBV12-4 to TRBJ2-3, with 8 bases matching TRBD2. The CDR3 is 16 residues long. Germline trimming cut 1 base from V and 2 bases from J; bases unmatched to any gene: 5. CDR3 region: CASSLGAGAYTDTQYF. CDR3 DNA sequence: TGTGCCAGCAGTTTAGGAGCGGGAGCCTACACAGATACGCAGTATTTT.

Only one count was recorded for this clonotype. The genes are TRBV20-1 and TRBJ2-3; D is unresolved. V was cut by 6 bases and J by 7 bases, with 17 bases left in between. The CDR3 covers 13 residues. CDR1 is DFQATT, CDR2 SNEGSKA, per germline (reference sequence). The CDR3 sequence is CSAPKASTYTQYF. The CDR3 DNA sequence: TGCAGTGCCCCTAAAGCGTCAACGTATACGCAGTATTTT.

The chain uses TRBV7-9 and TRBJ2-1; 10 bases line up with TRBD2. CDR1 and CDR2 (germline): SEHNR, FQNEAQ (reference sequence). CDR3 size: 16 residues. The V segment lost 1 base and the J segment 6 bases; nucleotides outside the gene matches: 6. The CDR3 DNA sequence: TGTGCCAGCAGCTTAGAATGGGAGCGGGAGGGCAATGAGCAGTTCTTC. It specifies CASSLEWEREGNEQFF.

This chain connects TRBV7-8 to TRBJ2-5, with TRBD1 matching over 8 bases. The CDR3 is made up of 14 amino acids. V lost 5 bases to trimming and J lost 1 base; unmatched junction nucleotides: 3. CDR1 and CDR2 (germline): SGHVS, FQNEAQ. The CDR3 DNA is TGTGCCAGCAGCCCAGGGGGCTTCCAAGAGACCCAGTACTTC. It translates to CASSPGGFQETQYF.

The chain links TRBV21-1 to TRBJ1-2. TRBV21-1 is annotated as a pseudogene. The CDR3 extends over 16 amino acids. The CDR3 DNA follows: TGTGCCAGCAGCAAAGGAGGAGTAAGGGAGAGCTATGGCTACACCTTC. Translated: CASSKGGVRESYGYTF.

The gene calls are TRBV21-1 and TRBJ2-7; the table calls TRBD2, which could not be checked here. TRBV21-1 is listed as a pseudogene. The length of the CDR3 is 14 residues. The CDR3 nucleotides are TGTGCCAGCAGCAAGAAGAGGGAGAGCTACGAGCAGTACTTC. Protein: CASSKKRESYEQYF.